Described below is a single T cell receptor beta chain sequence and its context. The antigen remains undetermined. V was trimmed by 0 bases and J by 8 bases, leaving 10 bases between them. From germline, CDR1 is DFQATT and CDR2 SNEGSKA (reference sequence). This CDR3 is built from 12 residues. The data derive from a study of type 1 regulatory T cells. For the study at large: This in vitro CD4 product, T-allo10, is enriched for Tr1 cells and alloantigen-specific.

Each CDR3 protein gets one entry after TCRdb re-called the reads with MiXCR. The sample consists of 68,000 or so distinct CDR3 sequences, nearly 50% of them appearing once. Points from the study as a whole: Type 1 regulatory T cells had a more restricted TCR repertoire than non-type 1 regulatory T cells.

Sequencing input: cultured non-Tr1 T cells, either the whole culture or a sorted T cell fraction (not recorded which). This chain connects TRBV20-1 to TRBJ1-2; D possibly corresponds to TRBD1 (5 bases). The receptor was derived from a human donor in good health. In DNA form, the CDR3 reads TGCAGTGCTAGAGATCGGGGGTACGGCTACACCTTC. It specifies CSARDRGYGYTF.